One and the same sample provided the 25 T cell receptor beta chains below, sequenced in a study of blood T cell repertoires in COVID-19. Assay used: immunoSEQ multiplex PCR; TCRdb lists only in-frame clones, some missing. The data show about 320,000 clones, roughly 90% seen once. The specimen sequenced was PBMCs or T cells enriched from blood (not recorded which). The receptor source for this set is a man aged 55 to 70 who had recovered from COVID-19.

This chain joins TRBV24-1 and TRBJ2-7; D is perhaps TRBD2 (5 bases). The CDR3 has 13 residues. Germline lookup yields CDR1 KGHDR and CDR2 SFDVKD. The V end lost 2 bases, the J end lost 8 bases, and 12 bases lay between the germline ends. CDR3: CATSDSSGEKQYF. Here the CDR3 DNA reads TGTGCCACCAGTGATTCGTCCGGGGAGAAGCAGTACTTC.

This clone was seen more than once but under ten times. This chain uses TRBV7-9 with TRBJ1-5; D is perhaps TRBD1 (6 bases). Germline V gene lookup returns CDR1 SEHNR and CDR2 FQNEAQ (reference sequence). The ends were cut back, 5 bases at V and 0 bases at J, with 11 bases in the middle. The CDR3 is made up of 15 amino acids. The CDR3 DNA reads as TGTGCCAGCAGCGACGGACAGTATAGCAATCAGCCCCAGCATTTT. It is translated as CASSDGQYSNQPQHF.

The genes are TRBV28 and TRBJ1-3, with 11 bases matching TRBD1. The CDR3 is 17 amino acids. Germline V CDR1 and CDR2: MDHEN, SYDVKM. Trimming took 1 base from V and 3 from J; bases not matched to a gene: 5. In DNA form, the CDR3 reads TGTGCCAGCAGTTTATATGTCGGGACAGGGGGTGGAAACACCATATATTTT. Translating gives CASSLYVGTGGGNTIYF. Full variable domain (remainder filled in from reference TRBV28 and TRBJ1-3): DVKVTQSSRYLVKRTGEKVFLECVQDMDHENMFWYRQDPGLGLRLIYFSYDVKMKEKGDIPEGYSVSREKKERFSLILESASTNQTSMYLCASSLYVGTGGGNTIYFGEGSWLTVV.

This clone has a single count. The CDR3: CASSLAGQGDDEQYF. In nucleotides, the CDR3 is TGTGCCAGCAGTCTAGCGGGACAGGGGGACGACGAGCAGTACTTC. The chain employs TRBV28 and TRBJ2-7, with 11 bases that match TRBD1. Looked up from germline, CDR1 is MDHEN and CDR2 is SYDVKM. This CDR3 is built from 15 residues. The V and J ends lost 5 bases and 5 bases, in that order; junction bases with no gene match: 8.

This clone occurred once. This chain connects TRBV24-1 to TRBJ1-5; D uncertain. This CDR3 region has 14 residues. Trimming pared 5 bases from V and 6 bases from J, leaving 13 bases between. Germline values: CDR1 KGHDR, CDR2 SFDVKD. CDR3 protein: CATSGGSTGQPQHF. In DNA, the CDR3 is TGTGCCACCAGTGGCGGGTCAACCGGTCAGCCCCAGCATTTT.

CDR3 residues: CATSDSGRSTDTQYF. CDR3 bases: TGTGCCACCAGTGATAGCGGGAGGAGCACAGATACGCAGTATTTT. The chain uses TRBV24-1 and TRBJ2-3, with 9 bases fitting TRBD2. CDR1 KGHDR and CDR2 SFDVKD come from the germline V gene. Losses at the gene ends were 3 bases for V and 0 bases for J; bases not matched to a gene: 0. CDR3 size: 15 residues.

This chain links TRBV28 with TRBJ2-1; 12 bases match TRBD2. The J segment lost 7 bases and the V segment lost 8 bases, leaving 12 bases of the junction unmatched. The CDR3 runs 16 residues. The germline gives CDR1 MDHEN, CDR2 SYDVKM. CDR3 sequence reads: CASSMKGLAGSNEQFF. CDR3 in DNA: TGTGCCAGCTCTATGAAGGGACTAGCGGGCTCGAATGAGCAGTTCTTC.

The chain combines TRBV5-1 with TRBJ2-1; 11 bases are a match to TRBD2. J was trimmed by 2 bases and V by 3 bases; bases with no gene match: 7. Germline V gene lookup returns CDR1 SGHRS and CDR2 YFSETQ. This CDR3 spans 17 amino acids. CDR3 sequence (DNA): TGCGCCAGCAGCTCCCAACTAGCGGGAGAACCCTACAATGAGCAGTTCTTC. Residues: CASSSQLAGEPYNEQFF.

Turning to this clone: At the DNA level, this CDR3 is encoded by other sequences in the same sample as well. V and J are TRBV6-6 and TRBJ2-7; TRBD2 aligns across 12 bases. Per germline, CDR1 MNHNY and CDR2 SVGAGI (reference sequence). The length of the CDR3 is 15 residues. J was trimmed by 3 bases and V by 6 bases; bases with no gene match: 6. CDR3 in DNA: TGTGCCAGCAGCTTGACTAGCGGGAGCAGCTACGAGCAGTACTTC. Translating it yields CASSLTSGSSYEQYF.

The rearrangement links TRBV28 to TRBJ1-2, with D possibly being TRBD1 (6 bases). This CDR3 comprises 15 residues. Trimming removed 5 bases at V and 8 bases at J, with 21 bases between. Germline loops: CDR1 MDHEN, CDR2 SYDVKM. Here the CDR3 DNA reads TGTGCCAGCAGTATCCTAGTTGGGGGGGCGAAGGGCTACACCTTC. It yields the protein CASSILVGGAKGYTF.

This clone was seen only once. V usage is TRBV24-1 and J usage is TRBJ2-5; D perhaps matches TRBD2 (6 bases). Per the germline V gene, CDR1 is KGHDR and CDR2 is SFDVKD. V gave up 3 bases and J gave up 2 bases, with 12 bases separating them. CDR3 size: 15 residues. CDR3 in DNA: TGTGCCACCAGTGATCCCGGGACTCCACAAGAGACCCAGTACTTC. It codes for CATSDPGTPQETQYF.

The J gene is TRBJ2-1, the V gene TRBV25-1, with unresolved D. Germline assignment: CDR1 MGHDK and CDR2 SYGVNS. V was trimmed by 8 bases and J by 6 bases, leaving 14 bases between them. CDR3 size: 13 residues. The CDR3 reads CASGYTRSNEQFF. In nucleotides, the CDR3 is TGTGCCAGCGGCTACACACGGAGCAATGAGCAGTTCTTC.

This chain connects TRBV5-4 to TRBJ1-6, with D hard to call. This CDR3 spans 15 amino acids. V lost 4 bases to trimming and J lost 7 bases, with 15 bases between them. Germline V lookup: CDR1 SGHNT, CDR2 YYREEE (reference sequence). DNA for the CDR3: TGTGCCAGCAGCCCCGAGGTTCAGCCAAATTCACCCCTCCACTTT. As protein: CASSPEVQPNSPLHF.

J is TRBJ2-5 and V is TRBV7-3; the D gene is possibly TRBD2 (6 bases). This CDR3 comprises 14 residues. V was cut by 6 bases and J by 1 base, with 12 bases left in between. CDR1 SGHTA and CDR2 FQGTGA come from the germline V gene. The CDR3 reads CASSYTSPQETQYF. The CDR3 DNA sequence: TGTGCCAGCAGTTATACTAGCCCCCAAGAGACCCAGTACTTC.

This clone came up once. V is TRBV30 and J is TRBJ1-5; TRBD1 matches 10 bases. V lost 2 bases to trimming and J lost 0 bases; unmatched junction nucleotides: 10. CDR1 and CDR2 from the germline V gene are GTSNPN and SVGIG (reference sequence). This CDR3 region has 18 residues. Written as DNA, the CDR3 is TGTGCCTGGAGTTCCACCCGGACAGGGGGAATTAGCAATCAGCCCCAGCATTTT. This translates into CAWSSTRTGGISNQPQHF.

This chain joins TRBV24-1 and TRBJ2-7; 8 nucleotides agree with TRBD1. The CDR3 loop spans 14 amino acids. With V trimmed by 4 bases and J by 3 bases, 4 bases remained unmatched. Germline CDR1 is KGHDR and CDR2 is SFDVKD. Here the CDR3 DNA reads TGTGCCACCAGTGAGACTGGACAGGGCTACGAGCAGTACTTC. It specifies CATSETGQGYEQYF.

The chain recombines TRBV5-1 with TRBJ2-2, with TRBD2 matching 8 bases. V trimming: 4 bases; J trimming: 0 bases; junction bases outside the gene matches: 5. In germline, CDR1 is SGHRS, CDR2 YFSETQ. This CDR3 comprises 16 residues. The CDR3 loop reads CASSPGLGANTGELFF. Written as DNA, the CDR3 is TGCGCCAGCAGCCCGGGACTAGGGGCGAACACCGGGGAGCTGTTTTTT.

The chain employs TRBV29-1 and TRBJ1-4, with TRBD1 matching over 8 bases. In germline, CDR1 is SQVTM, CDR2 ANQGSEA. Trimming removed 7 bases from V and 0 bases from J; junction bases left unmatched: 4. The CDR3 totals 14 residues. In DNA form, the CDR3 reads TGCAGCGCCGCGGACAGGGCAACTAATGAAAAACTGTTTTTT. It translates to CSAADRATNEKLFF.

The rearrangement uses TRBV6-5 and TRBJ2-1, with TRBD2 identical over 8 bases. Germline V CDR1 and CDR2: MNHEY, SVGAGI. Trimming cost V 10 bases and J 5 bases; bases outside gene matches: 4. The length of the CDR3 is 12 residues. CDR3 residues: CATGGGDNEQFF. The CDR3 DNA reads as TGTGCCACGGGGGGGGGAGACAATGAGCAGTTCTTC.

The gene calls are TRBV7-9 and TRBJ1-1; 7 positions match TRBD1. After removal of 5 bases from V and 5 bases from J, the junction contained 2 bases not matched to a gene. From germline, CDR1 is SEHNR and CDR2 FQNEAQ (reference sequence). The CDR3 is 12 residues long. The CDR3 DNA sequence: TGTGCCAGCAGCGAGGGGGCGACTGAAGCTTTCTTT. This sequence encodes CASSEGATEAFF.

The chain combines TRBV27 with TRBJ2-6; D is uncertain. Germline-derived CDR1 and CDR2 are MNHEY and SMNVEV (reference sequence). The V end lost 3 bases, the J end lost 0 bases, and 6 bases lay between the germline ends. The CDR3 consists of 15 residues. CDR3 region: CASSFWHSGANVLTF. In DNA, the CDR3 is TGTGCCAGCAGTTTTTGGCACTCTGGGGCCAACGTCCTGACTTTC.

DNA of the CDR3: TGCGCCAGCAGCCGTCGACGCCCCCGGGACTTAGACTTCGACGAGCAGTTCTTC. Its translation is CASSRRRPRDLDFDEQFF. The chain couples TRBV4-1 to TRBJ2-1, with D tentatively TRBD2 (6 bases). The CDR3 covers 18 residues. V was pared by 4 bases and J by 10 bases, with 29 bases between. Per germline, CDR1 MGHRA and CDR2 YSYEKL.

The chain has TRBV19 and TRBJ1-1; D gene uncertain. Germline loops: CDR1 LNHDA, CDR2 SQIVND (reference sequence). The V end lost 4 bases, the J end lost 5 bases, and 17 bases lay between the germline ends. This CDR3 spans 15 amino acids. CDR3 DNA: TGTGCCAGTAGTAAAAGTACCTCCGGGAGGACTGAAGCTTTCTTT. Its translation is CASSKSTSGRTEAFF.

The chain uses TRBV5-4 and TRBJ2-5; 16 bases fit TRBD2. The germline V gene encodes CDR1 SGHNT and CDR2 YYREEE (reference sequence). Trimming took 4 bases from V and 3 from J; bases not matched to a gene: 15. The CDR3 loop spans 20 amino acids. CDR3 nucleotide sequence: TGTGCCAGCAGCCCTCCGGGACTAGCGGGAGGGCCTAAGGGGGAAGAGACCCAGTACTTC. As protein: CASSPPGLAGGPKGEETQYF.

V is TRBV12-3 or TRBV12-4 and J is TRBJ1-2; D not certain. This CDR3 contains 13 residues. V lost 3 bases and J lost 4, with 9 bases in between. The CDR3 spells CASSFRAGYGYTF. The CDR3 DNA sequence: TGTGCCAGCAGTTTTCGGGCGGGCTATGGCTACACCTTC.